The clone carrying this T cell receptor (beta chain) was detected many times. Its antigen is unidentified. Template material for amplifying TCR beta CDR3 regions consisted of RNA transcripts. Researchers ran a first-round RT-PCR on the TCR CDR3 using the HTBI primer set. Using its own MiXCR run on the multiplex PCR reads, TCRdb lists one record per CDR3 protein. Of some 420,000 distinct CDR3 sequences detected, 12% to 15% appear once; the ten largest clones hold 5% to 6.5%. The data were obtained in a study of T cells in Graves' hyperthyroidism and ophthalmopathy. Hyperthyroidism patients were newly diagnosed, had disease duration under 2 months, and were aged 18 to 65 years. Each diagnosis drew on symptoms, thyroxine, TRAb, thyroid ultrasound and orbital computed tomography findings. PBMCs were sourced from roughly 9.7 ml fresh peripheral blood. CDR1 is DFQATT, CDR2 SNEGSKA, per germline (reference sequence). With V trimmed by 2 bases and J by 0 bases, 3 bases remained unmatched. The CDR3 spans 15 residues.

Notes on the study in general: Ophthalmopathy was predicted by the model a median of around 5.9 months ahead of onset.

The receptor's source is a woman aged 18-29 years with Graves' hyperthyroidism. V usage is TRBV20-1 and J usage is TRBJ2-7, with TRBD2 identical over 11 bases. The sample was blood. The chain's CDR3 is CSARPGLAGSYEQYF. CDR3 DNA sequence: TGCAGTGCTAGACCCGGACTAGCGGGCTCCTACGAGCAGTACTTC.